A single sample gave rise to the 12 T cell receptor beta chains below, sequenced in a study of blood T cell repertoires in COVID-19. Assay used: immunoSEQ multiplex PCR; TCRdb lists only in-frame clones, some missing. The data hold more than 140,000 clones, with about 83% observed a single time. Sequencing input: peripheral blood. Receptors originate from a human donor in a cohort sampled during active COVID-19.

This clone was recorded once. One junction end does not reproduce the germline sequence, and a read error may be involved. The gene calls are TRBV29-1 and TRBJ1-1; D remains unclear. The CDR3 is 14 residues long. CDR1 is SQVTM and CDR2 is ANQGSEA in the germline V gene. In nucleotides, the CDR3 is TGCAGTTATAAAGACGCGCGGAAGAACACTGAGGCTTTCTTT. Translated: CSYKDARKNTEAFF.

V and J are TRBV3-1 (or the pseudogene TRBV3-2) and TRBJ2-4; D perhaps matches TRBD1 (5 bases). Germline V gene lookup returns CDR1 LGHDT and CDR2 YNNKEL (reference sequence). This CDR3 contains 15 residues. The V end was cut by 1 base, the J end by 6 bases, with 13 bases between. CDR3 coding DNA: TGTGCCAGCAGCCAAGCCCCCCAGGGATCAAACATTCAGTACTTC. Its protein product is CASSQAPQGSNIQYF.

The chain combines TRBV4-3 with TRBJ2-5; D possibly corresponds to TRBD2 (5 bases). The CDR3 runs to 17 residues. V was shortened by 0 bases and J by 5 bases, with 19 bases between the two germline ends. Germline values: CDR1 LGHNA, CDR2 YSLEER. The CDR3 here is CASSQEARAWRLETQYF. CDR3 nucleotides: TGCGCCAGCAGCCAAGAGGCGCGGGCTTGGAGATTGGAGACCCAGTACTTC.

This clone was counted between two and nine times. The CDR3 nucleotides are TGTGCCAGCAGACCGACTAGCGCCGCCTACGAGCAGTACTTC. It codes for CASRPTSAAYEQYF. V usage is TRBV28 and J usage is TRBJ2-7; TRBD2 aligns across 8 bases. Germline values: CDR1 MDHEN, CDR2 SYDVKM. With V trimmed by 6 bases and J by 2 bases, 6 bases remained unmatched. CDR3 length: 14 amino acids.

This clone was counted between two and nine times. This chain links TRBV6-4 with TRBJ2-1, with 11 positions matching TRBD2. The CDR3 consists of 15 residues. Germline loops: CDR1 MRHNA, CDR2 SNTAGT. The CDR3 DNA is TGTCGACCTACTACTAGCGGGAGTAAGTTGAATGAGCAGTTCTTC. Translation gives CRPTTSGSKLNEQFF.

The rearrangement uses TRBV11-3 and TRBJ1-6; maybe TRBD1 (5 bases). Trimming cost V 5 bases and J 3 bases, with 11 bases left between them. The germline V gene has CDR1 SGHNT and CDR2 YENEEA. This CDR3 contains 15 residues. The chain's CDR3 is CASSHPGLYNSPLHF. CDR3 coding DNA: TGTGCCAGCAGCCATCCAGGGCTCTATAATTCACCCCTCCACTTT.

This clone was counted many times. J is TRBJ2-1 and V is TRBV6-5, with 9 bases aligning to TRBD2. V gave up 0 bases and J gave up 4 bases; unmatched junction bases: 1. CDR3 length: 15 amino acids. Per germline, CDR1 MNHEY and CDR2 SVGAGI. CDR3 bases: TGTGCCAGCAGTTACTCTCTAGCGGGATACAATGAGCAGTTCTTC. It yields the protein CASSYSLAGYNEQFF.

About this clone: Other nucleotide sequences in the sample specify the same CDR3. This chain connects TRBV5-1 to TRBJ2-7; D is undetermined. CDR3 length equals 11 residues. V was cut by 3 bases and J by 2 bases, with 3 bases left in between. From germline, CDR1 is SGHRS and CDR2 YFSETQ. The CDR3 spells CASSSTYEQYF. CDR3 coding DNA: TGCGCCAGCAGCTCTACCTACGAGCAGTACTTC.

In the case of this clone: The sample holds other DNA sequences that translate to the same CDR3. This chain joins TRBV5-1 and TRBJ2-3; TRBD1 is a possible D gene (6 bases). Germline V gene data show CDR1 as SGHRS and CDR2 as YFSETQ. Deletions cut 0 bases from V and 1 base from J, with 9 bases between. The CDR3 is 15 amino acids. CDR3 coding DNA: TGCGCCAGCAGCTTGGGCCCAGGGGGCACAGATACGCAGTATTTT. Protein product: CASSLGPGGTDTQYF.

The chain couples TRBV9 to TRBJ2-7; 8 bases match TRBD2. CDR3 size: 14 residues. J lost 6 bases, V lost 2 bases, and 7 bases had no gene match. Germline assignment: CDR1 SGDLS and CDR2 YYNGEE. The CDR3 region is CASSVGGLGVEQYF. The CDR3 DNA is TGTGCCAGCAGCGTTGGGGGACTAGGTGTCGAGCAGTACTTC.

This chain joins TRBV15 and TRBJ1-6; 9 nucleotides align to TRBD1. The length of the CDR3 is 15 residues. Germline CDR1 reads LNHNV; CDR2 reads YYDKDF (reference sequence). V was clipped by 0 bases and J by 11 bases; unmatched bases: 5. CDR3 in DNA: TGTGCCACCAGCAGAGATGGGACAGGGTACCCACCCCTCCACTTT. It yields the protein CATSRDGTGYPPLHF.

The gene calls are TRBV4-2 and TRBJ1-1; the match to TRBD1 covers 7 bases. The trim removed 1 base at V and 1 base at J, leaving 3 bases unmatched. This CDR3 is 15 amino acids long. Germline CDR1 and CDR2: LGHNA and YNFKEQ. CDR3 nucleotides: TGTGCCAGCAGCCAAGTTGACAGGGAGAACACTGAAGCTTTCTTT. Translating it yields CASSQVDRENTEAFF.